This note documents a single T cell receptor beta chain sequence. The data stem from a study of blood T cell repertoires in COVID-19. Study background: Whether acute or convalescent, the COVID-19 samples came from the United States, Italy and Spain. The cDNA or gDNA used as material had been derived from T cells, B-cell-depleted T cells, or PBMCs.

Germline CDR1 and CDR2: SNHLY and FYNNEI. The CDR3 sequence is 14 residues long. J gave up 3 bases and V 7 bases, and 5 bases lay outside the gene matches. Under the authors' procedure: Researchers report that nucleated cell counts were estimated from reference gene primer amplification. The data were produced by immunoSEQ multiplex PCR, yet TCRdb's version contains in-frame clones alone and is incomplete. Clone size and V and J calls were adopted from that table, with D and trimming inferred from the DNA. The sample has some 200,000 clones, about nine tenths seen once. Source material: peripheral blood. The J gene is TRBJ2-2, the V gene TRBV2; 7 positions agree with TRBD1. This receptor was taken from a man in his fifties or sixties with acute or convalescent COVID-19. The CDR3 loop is CASKNTGDTGELFF. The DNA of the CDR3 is TGTGCCAGCAAGAATACAGGGGACACCGGGGAGCTGTTTTTT.